This passage covers 10 T cell receptor beta chains from one sample sequenced in a study of blood T cells in healthy people across ages. The authors ran a second PCR of about 6 to 11 cycles using a sample-barcoded 5' primer and a J-beta primer mix. Using its own MiXCR run on the 5' RACE reads, TCRdb lists one record per CDR3 protein. The sample consists of about 720,000 distinct CDR3 sequences, approximately 22% of them appearing once. Sequenced material: blood. The receptors originated from a man aged 65 to 79 in good health.

The rearrangement uses TRBV20-1 and TRBJ1-5, with TRBD1 matching over 9 bases. The CDR3 runs 14 residues. Trimming removed 4 bases from V and 2 bases from J; junction bases left unmatched: 3. CDR1 and CDR2 from the germline V gene are DFQATT and SNEGSKA (reference sequence). The CDR3 coding sequence is TGCAGTGCTATACAGGGGGCGCGCAATCAGCCCCAGCATTTT. Protein product: CSAIQGARNQPQHF.

V usage is TRBV19 and J usage is TRBJ1-5; TRBD1 is a possible D gene (6 bases). Germline V lookup: CDR1 LNHDA, CDR2 SQIVND (reference sequence). V lost 6 bases and J 5 bases, leaving 17 bases between the germline ends. The CDR3 has 15 amino acids. CDR3 in amino acids: CASSLTGILYQPQHF. CDR3 coding DNA: TGTGCCAGTAGCCTAACAGGGATTTTGTATCAGCCCCAGCATTTT.

This clonotype was observed a few times. The CDR3 here is CASSLVVWRETQYF. CDR3 in DNA: TGTGCCAGCAGCTTAGTTGTGTGGCGGGAGACCCAGTACTTC. J is TRBJ2-5 and V is TRBV11-2, with D unclear. The CDR3 length is 14 residues. V lost 1 base to trimming and J lost 5 bases, with 11 bases between them. CDR1 SGHAT and CDR2 FQNNGV come from the germline V gene.

The V and J genes are TRBV15 and TRBJ2-4; maybe TRBD2 (6 bases). CDR3 size: 17 residues. Germline V lookup: CDR1 LNHNV, CDR2 YYDKDF (reference sequence). V was pared by 1 base and J by 0 bases, with 13 bases between. CDR3 residues: CATSRVRAGLAKNIQYF. The CDR3 nucleotides are TGTGCCACCAGCAGAGTCCGAGCGGGTTTAGCCAAAAACATTCAGTACTTC.

This clonotype was counted only a few times. V gene TRBV2 combines with J gene TRBJ2-1; TRBD2 matches 9 bases. The CDR3 spans 15 residues. In germline, CDR1 is SNHLY, CDR2 FYNNEI. The trim removed 1 base at V and 6 bases at J, leaving 4 bases unmatched. The CDR3 here is CASSEGGGAFNEQFF. As DNA, the CDR3 is TGTGCCAGCAGTGAAGGCGGGGGGGCCTTCAATGAGCAGTTCTTC.

This clonotype was found a few times. The V gene is TRBV10-3, the J gene TRBJ1-5; D is undetermined. The CDR3 length is 15 residues. Per the germline V gene, CDR1 is ENHRY and CDR2 is SYGVKD. Trimming took off 3 bases at V and 2 bases at J, with 11 bases between the two ends. The CDR3 nucleotides read TGTGCCATCAGTGACGGGCTAGCTGGCAATCAGCCCCAGCATTTT. Encoded protein: CAISDGLAGNQPQHF.

This chain uses TRBV6-1 with TRBJ1-1; unclear D gene. Germline values: CDR1 MNHNS, CDR2 SASEGT. The CDR3 runs 13 residues. V was pared by 2 bases and J by 0 bases, with 4 bases between. The CDR3 nucleotides are TGTGCCAGCAGTGAAATGATGAACACTGAAGCTTTCTTT. It is translated as CASSEMMNTEAFF.

This clonotype was found many times. The V and J genes are TRBV7-9 and TRBJ2-1; D is possibly TRBD2 (5 bases). Trimming shortened V by 11 bases and J by 1 base, and 6 bases separated the two germline ends. The germline gives CDR1 SEHNR, CDR2 FQNEAQ (reference sequence). The CDR3 covers 11 residues. The DNA for the CDR3 is TGTGCCCCGGGATCCTACAATGAGCAGTTCTTC. Protein sequence: CAPGSYNEQFF.

The chain recombines TRBV29-1 with TRBJ2-7; D perhaps matches TRBD2 (6 bases). Germline CDR1 reads SQVTM; CDR2 reads ANQGSEA. The CDR3 loop spans 12 amino acids. V lost 3 bases and J lost 1, with 7 bases in between. DNA of the CDR3: TGCAGCGTTGAGGCGGGGTCCTACGAGCAGTACTTC. Protein sequence: CSVEAGSYEQYF.

The gene calls are TRBV6-4 and TRBJ2-1; the match to TRBD2 covers 7 bases. Germline-derived CDR1 and CDR2 are MRHNA and SNTAGT. This CDR3 has 16 residues. Unmatched junction bases numbered 2, after V lost 0 bases and J lost 0 bases. The DNA for the CDR3 is TGTGCCAGCAGTGACTCTGCGGGAGTCTCCTACAATGAGCAGTTCTTC. Amino acid sequence: CASSDSAGVSYNEQFF.